Listed here is a single TCR beta chain. This clonotype has more than one count but fewer than ten. Its binding antigen is unknown. Base-call qualities are not available, and no considerably larger clone is one nucleotide away. The sample originates from a study of T-cell memory formation after mild COVID-19 (dated by TCRdb to the early 2020s). Concerning the study at large: TCR sequence clusters from the two donors were found to be largely donor specific. In a couple of donors, T-cell clones that expanded and contracted after mild COVID-19 were followed by sequencing TCRalpha and TCRbeta repertoires longitudinally. The cohort comprised two young, previously healthy adult volunteers, one female and one male.

On the study overall, not on this receptor specifically: The second-wave clones that peaked on day 37 were not confirmed to be SARS-CoV-2 specific. Clones that contracted from day 15 to 85 showed balanced CD4/CD8 phenotypes, whereas a second wave of clones that expanded from day 15 to 37 leaned towards CD4+. Contracting CD4+ clones were located mainly in the CM and EM memory subsets, whereas CD8+ clones were found to be enriched in EMRA. Some responding clones were detected in pre-infection memory, which suggested that pre-existing cross-reactive memory T cells had joined the SARS-CoV-2 response. The study covered only a couple of mild cases, and larger cohorts including severe cases with pre-infection samples were considered necessary.

PBMCs were isolated by Ficoll-Paque density gradient centrifugation. The CDR3 runs 15 amino acids, cysteine and phenylalanine included. The entry retains the CDR3 DNA only, 45 bases that are in frame from base 1. V drops 0 bases and J drops 0 bases, leaving 10 bases in between. CDR1 and CDR2, looked up from the germline V gene (reference sequence), are DFQATT and SNEGSKA. Reads for this sample came from an Illumina NovaSeq 6000. cDNA libraries for TCRalpha and TCRbeta were prepared by 5'RACE using constant-segment primers, with sample barcodes and unique molecular identifiers added. Trizol reagent was used to extract RNA from every sample. Libraries were amplified in two PCR steps, with a second sample barcode and Illumina TruSeq adapters added in the second step. Sequencing of libraries was performed on an Illumina NovaSeq with 2 x 150 bp paired-end reads. For the original study's pipeline: With migec v1.2.7, reads were demultiplexed and then collapsed into UMI-guided consensus sequences. Using mixcr v2.1.11, UMI consensuses were aligned to TRA and TRB V and J templates and then assembled into clonotypes. Expanded or contracted clonotypes were those called significant by both edgeR and NoisET, with noise models trained on biological replicates. For edgeR calls, a false discovery rate-adjusted p below 0.01 and a log2 fold-change threshold of 1 were applied. As an exploratory analysis of dynamics, max-normalized trajectories of the 1000 most abundant clonotypes were examined with PCA combined with hierarchical clustering. Each responding clone was given a CD4 or CD8 phenotype based on the CD4+ and CD8+ repertoires, which had been sequenced separately. TCRdb's own reprocessing of the public reads used fastp at Q25 and MiXCR and kept productive beta chains. Each entry merges the rows of one CDR3 protein and shows their most common DNA and genes. The V and J calls were not made by the authors but by TCRdb's processing. The table for this sample lists about half a million distinct CDR3 sequences; around a sixth of them were counted only once. The ten top clones hold about 12% of the sample.

The V and J genes are TRBV20-1 and TRBJ2-3; the D gene lacks a confident call. Material for sequencing was PBMCs or a T cell subset sorted from them (not recorded which). The TCR was taken from an adult woman who had mild COVID-19 (a few samples of this study predate the infection). The sample titles of this study are shuffled in the database, so cell type and time point are left out; the donor was told from shared clones. The DNA reads as follows: TGCAGTGCTAGAGATGGTGGCCATAGCACAGATACGCAGTATTTT. This yields the protein CSARDGGHSTDTQYF.